This T cell receptor (beta chain) was sequenced in a study of blood T cell repertoires in COVID-19. Study details: Material from acute and convalescent COVID-19 was sourced from the United States, Italy and Spain.

The method was immunoSEQ multiplex PCR; TCRdb's version includes in-frame clones alone and lacks a portion of them. The sample includes some 400,000 clones, roughly 90% of them seen just once. The CDR3 loop spans 13 amino acids. The germline CDR1 and CDR2 sequences are SGHNT and YENEEA. V dropped 3 bases and J dropped 6 bases, with 8 bases sitting between them. In Cohort 3, a recovered donor had either two negative PCRs, clearance, or symptom resolution. This receptor was identified in a woman under 40 who had recovered from COVID-19. Specimen: PBMCs or T cells enriched from blood (not recorded which). The chain has TRBV11-3 and TRBJ2-2; D perhaps matches TRBD2 (5 bases). The CDR3 protein is CASSLRVSGELFF. As DNA, the CDR3 is TGTGCCAGCAGCTTGAGGGTTTCCGGGGAGCTGTTTTTT.